These 26 T cell receptor beta chains were sequenced from one sample in a study of shared clonotypes between healthy human individuals. Measured with immunoSEQ multiplex PCR; TCRdb has only the in-frame clones, and not every one. Of some 2,500,000 clones listed, 93% are singletons. Sequenced: naive CD4+ T cells from PBMCs. Sample subset: CD45RA+ positively selected. All receptors come from a man younger than 35 in good health. Some clones in this sample may be carry-over from other donors' samples.

The V call is TRBV5-1, the J call TRBJ2-7; weak D call: TRBD2 (5 bases). The CDR3 totals 14 residues. The V gene lost 1 base and the J gene lost 5 bases, with 13 bases spanning the gap. CDR1 SGHRS and CDR2 YFSETQ come from the germline V gene. The CDR3 region has the DNA TGCGCCAGCAGCTTGTTACGGGGTAAGGACGAGCAGTACTTC. Its protein product is CASSLLRGKDEQYF.

V usage is TRBV28 and J usage is TRBJ2-5; D might be TRBD2 (5 bases). The CDR3 sequence is 12 residues long. Germline V lookup: CDR1 MDHEN, CDR2 SYDVKM. The ends were cut back, 6 bases at V and 5 bases at J, with 10 bases in the middle. CDR3 sequence: CASRASGETQYF. The CDR3, as DNA: TGTGCCAGCAGGGCTTCGGGGGAGACCCAGTACTTC.

Concerning this clone itself: In the same sample, other DNA sequences code for this CDR3. The chain recombines TRBV5-1 with TRBJ2-2; 10 positions match TRBD2. The ends lost 0 bases at V and 5 bases at J; junction bases unmatched: 1. The CDR3 extends over 15 amino acids. Germline V gives CDR1 SGHRS, CDR2 YFSETQ. DNA of the CDR3: TGCGCCAGCAGCTTGGGTAGCGGGAGGACCGGGGAGCTGTTTTTT. Translating it yields CASSLGSGRTGELFF.

V gene TRBV6-5 combines with J gene TRBJ1-2; D unresolved. CDR1 and CDR2 (germline): MNHEY, SVGAGI. The CDR3 is 14 amino acids. With 6 bases removed from V and 5 bases from J, the gap between germline ends came to 16 bases. The CDR3 loop is CASRPNTRPYGYTF. CDR3 in DNA: TGTGCCAGCAGGCCTAATACTAGGCCGTATGGCTACACCTTC.

This rearrangement joins TRBV6-6 to TRBJ2-7, with D perhaps matching TRBD2 (5 bases). This CDR3 region has 15 residues. V lost 2 bases and J 2 bases, leaving 13 bases between the germline ends. CDR1 MNHNY and CDR2 SVGAGI come from the germline V gene (reference sequence). This CDR3 reads CASSYAGQGTYEQYF. In nucleotides, the CDR3 is TGTGCCAGCAGTTACGCGGGTCAAGGAACCTACGAGCAGTACTTC.

The rearrangement links TRBV4-1 to TRBJ2-2; TRBD2 matches 10 bases. Germline trimming cut 2 bases from V and 1 base from J; bases unmatched to any gene: 4. Germline CDR1 reads MGHRA; CDR2 reads YSYEKL. This CDR3 region has 17 residues. CDR3 DNA: TGCGCCAGCAGCCAACTAGCGGGAGCCCTGAACACCGGGGAGCTGTTTTTT. Translation gives CASSQLAGALNTGELFF.

The chain links TRBV6-5 to TRBJ1-1, with 7 nucleotides matching TRBD1. This CDR3 comprises 11 residues. Germline V gives CDR1 MNHEY, CDR2 SVGAGI. The V and J ends lost 2 bases and 10 bases, in that order; junction bases with no gene match: 1. CDR3 in DNA: TGTGCCAGCAGTTACGACAGGGCAGCTTTCTTT. Amino acids: CASSYDRAAFF.

This chain joins TRBV11-3 and TRBJ2-1; D not resolved. CDR1 SGHNT and CDR2 YENEEA come from the germline V gene. V lost 2 bases and J 10 bases, leaving 12 bases between the germline ends. The CDR3 totals 13 residues. CDR3 loop: CASSLYSAYEQFF. DNA of the CDR3: TGTGCCAGCAGCTTATATAGTGCTTACGAGCAGTTCTTC.

The CDR3 DNA reads TGTGCCAGCAGCGCCATGAGGGGGGTCTACGAGCAGTACTTC. It yields the protein CASSAMRGVYEQYF. The gene calls are TRBV7-2 and TRBJ2-7, with D perhaps being TRBD1 or TRBD2 (6 bases each). Germline V gene lookup returns CDR1 SGHTA and CDR2 FQGNSA. The CDR3 contains 14 residues. Trimming shortened V by 5 bases and J by 3 bases, and 14 bases separated the two germline ends.

The rearrangement links TRBV7-9 to TRBJ2-3; 7 nucleotides align to TRBD1. This CDR3 has 15 residues. J gave up 6 bases and V 1 base, and 7 bases lay outside the gene matches. From germline, CDR1 is SEHNR and CDR2 FQNEAQ (reference sequence). CDR3 sequence (DNA): TGTGCCAGCAGCTTAGTGGAGAGGGGGCTGGATACGCAGTATTTT. This codes for CASSLVERGLDTQYF.

The gene calls are TRBV7-9 and TRBJ2-1; maybe TRBD2 (6 bases). Per germline, CDR1 SEHNR and CDR2 FQNEAQ (reference sequence). The CDR3 length is 16 residues. V dropped 4 bases and J dropped 4 bases, with 17 bases sitting between them. The CDR3 protein is CASSSRNSGRYNEQFF. For the CDR3, the DNA is TGTGCCAGCAGCTCCCGGAATAGCGGACGATACAATGAGCAGTTCTTC.

The CDR3 protein is CASSSEDRISYNEQFF. The CDR3 DNA follows: TGTGCCAGTAGTTCCGAGGACAGGATCTCCTACAATGAGCAGTTCTTC. The genes are TRBV19 and TRBJ2-1; 7 bases agree with TRBD1. The CDR3 is made up of 16 amino acids. V dropped 5 bases and J dropped 0; count of bases not matched to a gene: 7. CDR1 is LNHDA and CDR2 is SQIVND in the germline V gene (reference sequence).

About this clone itself: Other DNA sequences within the sample encode an identical CDR3. The V call is TRBV5-1, the J call TRBJ2-7; D tentatively fits TRBD1 or TRBD2 (6 bases each). This CDR3 has 15 amino acids. Trimming left V 0 bases short and J 0 bases short, with 10 bases between. Germline V lookup: CDR1 SGHRS, CDR2 YFSETQ. CDR3 protein: CASSLGGASSYEQYF. In nucleotides, the CDR3 is TGCGCCAGCAGCTTGGGGGGGGCGAGCTCCTACGAGCAGTACTTC.

V gene TRBV5-1 combines with J gene TRBJ1-4, with 9 bases matching TRBD1. Germline V CDR1 and CDR2: SGHRS, YFSETQ. The CDR3 runs 14 residues. With 6 bases clipped from V and 8 bases from J, the junction kept 8 bases outside the gene matches. The CDR3 protein is CASTPGTGREKLFF. The DNA for the CDR3 is TGCGCCAGCACCCCCGGGACAGGGCGGGAAAAACTGTTTTTT.

This clone was picked up one time. The chain is built from TRBV13 and TRBJ2-7; a weak D match, TRBD1 (6 bases). There are 14 residues in the CDR3. CDR1 and CDR2 from the germline V gene are PRHDT and FYEKMQ (reference sequence). Trimming cost V 3 bases and J 0 bases, with 9 bases left between them. CDR3 sequence: CASSFNRVSYEQYF. The CDR3, as DNA: TGTGCCAGCAGCTTCAACAGGGTCTCCTACGAGCAGTACTTC.

The rearrangement links TRBV7-8 to TRBJ1-3, with D perhaps TRBD1 (5 bases). Trimming pared 2 bases from V and 4 bases from J, leaving 15 bases between. This CDR3 comprises 16 residues. Germline V gene data show CDR1 as SGHVS and CDR2 as FQNEAQ. The CDR3, as DNA: TGTGCCAGCAGCTTATTAGGCAGGGCGGGAGGAAACACCATATATTTT. Its translation is CASSLLGRAGGNTIYF.

The chain has TRBV19 and TRBJ1-5; D is unresolved. Trimming cost V 5 bases and J 10 bases, with 15 bases left between them. CDR3 length: 13 amino acids. Germline V gene lookup returns CDR1 LNHDA and CDR2 SQIVND (reference sequence). DNA of the CDR3: TGTGCCAGTAGTCCCGGGATGGATCTTCCCCAGCATTTT. It specifies CASSPGMDLPQHF.

The gene calls are TRBV5-4 and TRBJ2-7; 8 bases align to TRBD2. This CDR3 is 16 amino acids long. Germline V gene lookup returns CDR1 SGHNT and CDR2 YYREEE (reference sequence). V dropped 4 bases and J dropped 7; count of bases not matched to a gene: 16. CDR3 bases: TGTGCCAGCAGCCCGGCGGGTAAGCGGGAGTTGGGAGAGCAGTACTTC. Translated, it gives CASSPAGKRELGEQYF.

On this clone itself: The sample contains more than one DNA sequence encoding this CDR3. The chain joins TRBV6-5 to TRBJ1-1; D unclear. V was shortened by 0 bases and J by 0 bases, with 5 bases between the two germline ends. Germline assignment: CDR1 MNHEY and CDR2 SVGAGI. CDR3 length: 14 residues. The CDR3 DNA reads as TGTGCCAGCAGTTACTCACGGCTGAACACTGAAGCTTTCTTT. As protein: CASSYSRLNTEAFF.

V and J are TRBV13 and TRBJ1-5, with D possibly matching TRBD1 (5 bases). The CDR3 is made up of 16 amino acids. The ends were cut back, 5 bases at V and 1 base at J, with 15 bases in the middle. From germline, CDR1 is PRHDT and CDR2 FYEKMQ (reference sequence). The chain's CDR3 is CASSLGGLSSNQPQHF. The CDR3 DNA reads TGTGCCAGCAGCCTCGGGGGACTCTCGAGCAATCAGCCCCAGCATTTT.

This clone was counted a single time. The gene calls are TRBV4-1 and TRBJ2-3, with 12 bases identical to TRBD2. Trimming removed 8 bases from V and 0 bases from J; junction bases left unmatched: 3. The CDR3 consists of 15 residues. CDR1 MGHRA and CDR2 YSYEKL come from the germline V gene. As DNA, the CDR3 is TGCGCCAGCGCTAGCGGGAGGGCTAGCACAGATACGCAGTATTTT. Its translation: CASASGRASTDTQYF.

V usage is TRBV15 and J usage is TRBJ2-3; D gene uncertain. The CDR3 is made up of 16 amino acids. Trimming removed 1 base from V and 0 bases from J, with 11 bases in between. Germline values: CDR1 LNHNV, CDR2 YYDKDF (reference sequence). In DNA, the CDR3 is TGTGCCACCAGCAGAGGAAACGCAGCGAGCACAGATACGCAGTATTTT. It is translated as CATSRGNAASTDTQYF.

Here the CDR3 DNA reads TGTGCCTGGAGCCCGGGACAGAGACTCCTCTACGAGCAGTACTTC. This gives the protein CAWSPGQRLLYEQYF. The chain recombines TRBV30 with TRBJ2-7; 7 positions match TRBD1. The CDR3 has 15 amino acids. V dropped 3 bases and J dropped 3; count of bases not matched to a gene: 11. From germline, CDR1 is GTSNPN and CDR2 SVGIG (reference sequence).

The chain links TRBV7-9 to TRBJ1-2; D perhaps matches TRBD1 (6 bases). This CDR3 comprises 15 residues. Germline loops: CDR1 SEHNR, CDR2 FQNEAQ (reference sequence). The V end was cut by 4 bases, the J end by 4 bases, with 16 bases between. This chain's CDR3 is CASSSKQGRTYGYTF. As DNA, the CDR3 is TGTGCCAGCAGCTCAAAACAGGGTCGGACCTATGGCTACACCTTC.

This clone was detected once. The CDR3 DNA reads as TGTGCCAGCAGCCTCCAGGCCACAGATACGCAGTATTTT. Translated: CASSLQATDTQYF. This sequence joins TRBV5-4 and TRBJ2-3, with D uncertain. Germline V lookup: CDR1 SGHNT, CDR2 YYREEE (reference sequence). Trimming removed 4 bases at V and 2 bases at J, with 8 bases between. This CDR3 contains 13 residues.

The chain uses TRBV4-1 and TRBJ2-1; tentatively, D is TRBD1 (5 bases). This CDR3 comprises 13 residues. Germline CDR1 is MGHRA and CDR2 is YSYEKL. The V gene lost 6 bases and the J gene lost 9 bases, with 15 bases spanning the gap. The CDR3 nucleotides read TGCGCCAGCAGACCCCAGGGAAGGGGTGAGCAGTTCTTC. Translated, it gives CASRPQGRGEQFF.